This T cell receptor beta chain was identified in a study of immune characterization of retroperitoneal liposarcoma. TCRdb redid the calling of the PCR reads with MiXCR, one entry per CDR3 protein. The profile shows 6,500 to 7,000 distinct CDR3 sequences, around 28% of them singletons. This clonotype was counted only a few times. The ends lost 5 bases at V and 4 bases at J; junction bases unmatched: 11. Germline-derived CDR1 and CDR2 are SGHVS and FQNEAQ. The CDR3 is made up of 16 amino acids. The origin of this receptor is a male donor with retroperitoneal liposarcoma. The sequencing sample was made of blood. V usage is TRBV7-8 and J usage is TRBJ2-1; 7 nucleotides align to TRBD2. The CDR3 protein is CASSLARRGRYNEQFF. The CDR3 DNA reads TGTGCCAGCAGCCTCGCGAGGCGGGGGAGATACAATGAGCAGTTCTTC.